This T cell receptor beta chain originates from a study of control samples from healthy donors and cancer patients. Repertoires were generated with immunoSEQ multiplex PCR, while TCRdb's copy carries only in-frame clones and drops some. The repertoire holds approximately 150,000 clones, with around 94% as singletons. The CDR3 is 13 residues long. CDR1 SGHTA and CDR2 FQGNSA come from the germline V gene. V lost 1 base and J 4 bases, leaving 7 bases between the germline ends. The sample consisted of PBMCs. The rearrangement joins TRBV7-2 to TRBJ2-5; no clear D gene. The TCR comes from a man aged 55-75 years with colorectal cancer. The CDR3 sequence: CASSLGGLETQYF. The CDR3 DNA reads TGTGCCAGCAGCTTAGGAGGCTTAGAGACCCAGTACTTC.